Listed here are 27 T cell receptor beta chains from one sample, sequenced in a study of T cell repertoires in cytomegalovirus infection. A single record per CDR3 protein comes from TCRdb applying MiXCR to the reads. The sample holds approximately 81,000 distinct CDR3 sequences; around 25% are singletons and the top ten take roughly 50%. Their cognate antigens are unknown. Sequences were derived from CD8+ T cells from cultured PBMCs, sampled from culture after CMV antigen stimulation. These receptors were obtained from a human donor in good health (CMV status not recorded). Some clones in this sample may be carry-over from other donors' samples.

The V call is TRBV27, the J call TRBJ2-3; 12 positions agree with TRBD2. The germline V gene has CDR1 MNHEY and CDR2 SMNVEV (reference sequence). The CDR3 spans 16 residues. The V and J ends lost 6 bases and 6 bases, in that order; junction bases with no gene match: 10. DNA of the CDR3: TGTGCCAGCAGCCCCCCTTGGACTAGCGGGACCGATACGCAGTATTTT. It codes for CASSPPWTSGTDTQYF.

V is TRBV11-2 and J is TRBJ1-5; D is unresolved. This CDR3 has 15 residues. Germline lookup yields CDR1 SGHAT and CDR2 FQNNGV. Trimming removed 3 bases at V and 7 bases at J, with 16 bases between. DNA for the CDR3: TGTGCCAGCAGCTTGGGGTTTGGGGAGGGCCAGCCCCAGCATTTT. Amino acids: CASSLGFGEGQPQHF. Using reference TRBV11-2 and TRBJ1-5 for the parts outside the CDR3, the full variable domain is EAGVAQSPRYKIIEKRQSVAFWCNPISGHATLYWYQQILGQGPKLLIQFQNNGVVDDSQLPKDRFSAERLKGVDSTLKIQPAKLEDSAVYLCASSLGFGEGQPQHFGDGTRLSIL.

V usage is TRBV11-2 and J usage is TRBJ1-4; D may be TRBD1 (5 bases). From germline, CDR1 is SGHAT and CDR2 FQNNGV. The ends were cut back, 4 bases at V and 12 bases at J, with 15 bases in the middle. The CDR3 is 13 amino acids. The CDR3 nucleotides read TGTGCCAGCAGCTCCCGGAGTATACAGGAACTGTTTTTT. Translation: CASSSRSIQELFF. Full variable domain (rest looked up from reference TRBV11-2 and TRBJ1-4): EAGVAQSPRYKIIEKRQSVAFWCNPISGHATLYWYQQILGQGPKLLIQFQNNGVVDDSQLPKDRFSAERLKGVDSTLKIQPAKLEDSAVYLCASSSRSIQELFFGSGTQLSVL.

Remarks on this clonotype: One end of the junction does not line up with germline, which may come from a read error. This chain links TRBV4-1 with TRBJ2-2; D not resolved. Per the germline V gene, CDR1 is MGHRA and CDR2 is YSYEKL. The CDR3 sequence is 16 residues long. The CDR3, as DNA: TGTGCCAGCAGCCAAGAAGAGGCAGGACCCTTCGGGGAGCTGTTTTTT. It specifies CASSQEEAGPFGELFF.

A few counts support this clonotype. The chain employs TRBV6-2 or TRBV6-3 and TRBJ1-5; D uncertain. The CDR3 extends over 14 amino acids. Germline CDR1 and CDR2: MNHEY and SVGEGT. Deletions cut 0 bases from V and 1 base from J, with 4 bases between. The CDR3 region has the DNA TGTGCCAGCAGTTACTCGTGGAGCAATCAGCCCCAGCATTTT. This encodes CASSYSWSNQPQHF.

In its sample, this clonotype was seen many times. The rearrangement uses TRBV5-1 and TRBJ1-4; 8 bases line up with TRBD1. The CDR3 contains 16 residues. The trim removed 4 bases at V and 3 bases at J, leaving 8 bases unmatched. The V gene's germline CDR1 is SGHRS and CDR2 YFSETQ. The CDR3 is CASSHGQGGSNEKLFF. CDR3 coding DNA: TGCGCCAGCAGCCACGGACAGGGAGGGTCTAATGAAAAACTGTTTTTT.

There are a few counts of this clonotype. In DNA, the CDR3 is TGTGCCAGCATCCAACCACTCTCCGGGGGCTACACCTTC. This encodes CASIQPLSGGYTF. The chain recombines TRBV7-9 with TRBJ1-2; no definite D call. The CDR3 is 13 amino acids. The germline V gene has CDR1 SEHNR and CDR2 FQNEAQ (reference sequence). The ends were cut back, 7 bases at V and 8 bases at J, with 17 bases in the middle.

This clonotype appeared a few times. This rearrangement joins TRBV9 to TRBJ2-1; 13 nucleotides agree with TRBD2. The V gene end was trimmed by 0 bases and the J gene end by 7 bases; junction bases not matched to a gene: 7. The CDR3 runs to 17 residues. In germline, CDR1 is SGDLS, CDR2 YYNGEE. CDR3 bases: TGTGCCAGCAGCGTAGATACTAGCGGGAGGGCGTGGAATGAGCAGTTCTTC. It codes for CASSVDTSGRAWNEQFF.

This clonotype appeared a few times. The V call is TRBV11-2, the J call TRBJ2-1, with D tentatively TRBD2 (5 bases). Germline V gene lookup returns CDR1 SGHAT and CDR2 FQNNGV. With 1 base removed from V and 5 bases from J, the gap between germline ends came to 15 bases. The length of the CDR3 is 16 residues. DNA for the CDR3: TGTGCCAGCAGCTTAGCCAGGACTGTACCCGACAATGAGCAGTTCTTC. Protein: CASSLARTVPDNEQFF.

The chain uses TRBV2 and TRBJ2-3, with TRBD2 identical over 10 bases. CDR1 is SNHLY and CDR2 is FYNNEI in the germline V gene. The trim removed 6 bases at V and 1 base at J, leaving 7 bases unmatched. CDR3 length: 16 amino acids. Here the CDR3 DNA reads TGTGCCAGCAGGAAACCCGGGACTAGCGGCACAGATACGCAGTATTTT. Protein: CASRKPGTSGTDTQYF. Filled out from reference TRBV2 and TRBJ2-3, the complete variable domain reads EPEVTQTPSHQVTQMGQEVILRCVPISNHLYFYWYRQILGQKVEFLVSFYNNEISEKSEIFDDQFSVERPDGSNFTLKIRSTKLEDSAMYFCASRKPGTSGTDTQYFGPGTRLTVL.

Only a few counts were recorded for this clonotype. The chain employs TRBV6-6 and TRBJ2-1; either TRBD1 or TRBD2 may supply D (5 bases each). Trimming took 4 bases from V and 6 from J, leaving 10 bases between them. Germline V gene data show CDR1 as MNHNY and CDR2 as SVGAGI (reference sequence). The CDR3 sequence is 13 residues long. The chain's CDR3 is CASSLGRTNEQFF. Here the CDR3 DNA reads TGTGCCAGCAGTTTGGGACGGACCAATGAGCAGTTCTTC.

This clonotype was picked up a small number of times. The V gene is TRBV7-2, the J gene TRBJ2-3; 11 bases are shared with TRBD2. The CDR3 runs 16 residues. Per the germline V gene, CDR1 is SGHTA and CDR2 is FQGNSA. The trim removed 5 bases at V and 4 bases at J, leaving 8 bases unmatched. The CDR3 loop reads CASSTPSGGPPDTQYF. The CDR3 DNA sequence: TGTGCCAGCAGCACGCCTAGCGGGGGGCCGCCAGATACGCAGTATTTT.

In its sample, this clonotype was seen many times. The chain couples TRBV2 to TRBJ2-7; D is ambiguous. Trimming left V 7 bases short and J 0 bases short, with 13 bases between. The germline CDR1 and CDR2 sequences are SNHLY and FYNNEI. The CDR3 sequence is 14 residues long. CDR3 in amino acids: CASKDRPSSYEQYF. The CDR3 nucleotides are TGTGCCAGCAAGGACCGCCCGAGCTCCTACGAGCAGTACTTC. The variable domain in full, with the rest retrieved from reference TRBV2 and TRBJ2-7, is EPEVTQTPSHQVTQMGQEVILRCVPISNHLYFYWYRQILGQKVEFLVSFYNNEISEKSEIFDDQFSVERPDGSNFTLKIRSTKLEDSAMYFCASKDRPSSYEQYFGPGTRLTVT.

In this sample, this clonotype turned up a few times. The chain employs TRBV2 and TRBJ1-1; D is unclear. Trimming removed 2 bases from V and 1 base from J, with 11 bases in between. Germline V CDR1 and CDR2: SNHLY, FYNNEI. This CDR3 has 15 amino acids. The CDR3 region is CASSEKGGPNTEAFF. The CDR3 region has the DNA TGTGCCAGCAGTGAAAAGGGTGGCCCGAACACTGAAGCTTTCTTT.

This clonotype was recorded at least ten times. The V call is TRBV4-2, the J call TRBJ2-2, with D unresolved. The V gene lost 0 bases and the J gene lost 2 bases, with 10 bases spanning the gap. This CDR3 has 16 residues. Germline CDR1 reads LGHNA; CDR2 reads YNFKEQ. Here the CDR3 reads CASSQEARHNTGELFF. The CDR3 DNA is TGTGCCAGCAGCCAAGAAGCTCGTCATAACACCGGGGAGCTGTTTTTT.

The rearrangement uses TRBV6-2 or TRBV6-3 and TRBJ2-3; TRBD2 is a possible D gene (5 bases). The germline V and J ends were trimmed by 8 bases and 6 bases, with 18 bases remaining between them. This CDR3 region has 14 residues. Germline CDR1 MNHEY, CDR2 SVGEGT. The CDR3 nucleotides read TGTGCCAGCGCCGGAGGAGCTTATGCCGATACGCAGTATTTT. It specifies CASAGGAYADTQYF.

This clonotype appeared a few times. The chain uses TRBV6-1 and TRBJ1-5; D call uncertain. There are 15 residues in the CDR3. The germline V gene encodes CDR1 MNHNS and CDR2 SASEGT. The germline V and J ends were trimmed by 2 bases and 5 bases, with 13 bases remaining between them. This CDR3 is CASSESRSLYQPQHF. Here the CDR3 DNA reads TGTGCCAGCAGTGAAAGTCGCAGCTTATATCAGCCCCAGCATTTT.

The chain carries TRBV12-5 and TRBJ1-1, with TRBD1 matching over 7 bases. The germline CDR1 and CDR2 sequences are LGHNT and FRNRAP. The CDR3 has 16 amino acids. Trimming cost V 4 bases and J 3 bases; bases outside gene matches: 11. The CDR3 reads CASGWDSYMMHTEAFF. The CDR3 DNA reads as TGTGCTAGTGGTTGGGACAGCTACATGATGCACACTGAAGCTTTCTTT.

CDR3 sequence reads: CASSGQKETQYF. In nucleotides, the CDR3 is TGTGCCAGCAGCGGACAGAAAGAGACCCAGTACTTC. The chain carries TRBV7-9 and TRBJ2-5; D may be TRBD1 (6 bases). CDR3 length equals 12 residues. Trimming left V 5 bases short and J 3 bases short, with 7 bases between. Germline V gene lookup returns CDR1 SEHNR and CDR2 FQNEAQ (reference sequence).

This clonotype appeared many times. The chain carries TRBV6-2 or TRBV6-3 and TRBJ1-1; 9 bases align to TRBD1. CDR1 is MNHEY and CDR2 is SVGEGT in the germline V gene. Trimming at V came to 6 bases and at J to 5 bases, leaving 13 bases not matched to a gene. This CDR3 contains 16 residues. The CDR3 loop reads CASSQGPQGAYTEAFF. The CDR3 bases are TGTGCCAGCAGCCAGGGCCCACAGGGGGCGTATACTGAAGCTTTCTTT.

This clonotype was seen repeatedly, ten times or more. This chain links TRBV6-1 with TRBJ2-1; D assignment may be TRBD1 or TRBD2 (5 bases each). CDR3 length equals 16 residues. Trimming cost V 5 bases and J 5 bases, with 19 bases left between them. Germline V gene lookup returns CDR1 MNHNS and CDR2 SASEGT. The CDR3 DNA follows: TGTGCCAGCAGTTTGGGGACCGGGAAGAAGAACAATGAGCAGTTCTTC. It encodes CASSLGTGKKNNEQFF.

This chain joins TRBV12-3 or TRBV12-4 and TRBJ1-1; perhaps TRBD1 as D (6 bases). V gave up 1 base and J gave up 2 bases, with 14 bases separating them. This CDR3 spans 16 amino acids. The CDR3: CASSLGADRHNTEAFF. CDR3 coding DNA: TGTGCCAGCAGTTTAGGGGCAGACAGGCATAACACTGAAGCTTTCTTT.

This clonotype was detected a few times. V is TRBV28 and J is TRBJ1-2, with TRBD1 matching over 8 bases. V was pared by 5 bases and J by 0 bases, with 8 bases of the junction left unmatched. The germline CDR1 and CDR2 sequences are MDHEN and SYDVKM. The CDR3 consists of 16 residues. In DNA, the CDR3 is TGTGCCAGCAGTACCACCCGACAGGGGCCTAACTATGGCTACACCTTC. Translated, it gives CASSTTRQGPNYGYTF.

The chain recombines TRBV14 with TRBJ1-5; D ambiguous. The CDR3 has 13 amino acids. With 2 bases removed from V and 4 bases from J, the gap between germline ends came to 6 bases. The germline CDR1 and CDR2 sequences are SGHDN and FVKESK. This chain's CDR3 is CASSQQVNQPQHF. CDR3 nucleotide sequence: TGTGCCAGCAGCCAACAGGTGAATCAGCCCCAGCATTTT.

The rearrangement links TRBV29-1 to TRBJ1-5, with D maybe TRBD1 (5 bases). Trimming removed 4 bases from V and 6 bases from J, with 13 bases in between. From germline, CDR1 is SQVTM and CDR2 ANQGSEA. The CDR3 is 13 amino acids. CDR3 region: CSVVPGPGQPQHF. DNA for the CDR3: TGCAGCGTTGTGCCGGGGCCGGGTCAGCCCCAGCATTTT.

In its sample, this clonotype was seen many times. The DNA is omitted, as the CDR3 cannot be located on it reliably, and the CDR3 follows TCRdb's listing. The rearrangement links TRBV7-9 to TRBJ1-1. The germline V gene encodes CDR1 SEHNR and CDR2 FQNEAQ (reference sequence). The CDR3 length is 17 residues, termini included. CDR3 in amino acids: CASSRPFGSAMNTEAFF.

CDR3 nucleotide sequence: TGTGCCAGCAGCGTAGAAGGGGACTTGGGAGGGGGAACGGCAGATACGCAGTATTTT. This gives the protein CASSVEGDLGGGTADTQYF. The J gene is TRBJ2-3, the V gene TRBV9; D is possibly TRBD2 (7 bases). Germline V lookup: CDR1 SGDLS, CDR2 YYNGEE. The CDR3 is 19 amino acids. Trimming removed 0 bases at V and 4 bases at J, with 24 bases between.